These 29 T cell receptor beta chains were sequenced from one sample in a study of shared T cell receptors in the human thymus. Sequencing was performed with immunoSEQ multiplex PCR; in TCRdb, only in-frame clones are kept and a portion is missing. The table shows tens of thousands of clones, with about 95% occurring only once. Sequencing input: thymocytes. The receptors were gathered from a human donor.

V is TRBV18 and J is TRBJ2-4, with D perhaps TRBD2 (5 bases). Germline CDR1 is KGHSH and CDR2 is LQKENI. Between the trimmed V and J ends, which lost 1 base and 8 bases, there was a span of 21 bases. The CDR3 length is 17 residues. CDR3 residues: CASSPLSLRDTLDIQYF. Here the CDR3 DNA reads TGTGCCAGCTCACCACTCTCACTCCGGGATACCCTCGACATTCAGTACTTC.

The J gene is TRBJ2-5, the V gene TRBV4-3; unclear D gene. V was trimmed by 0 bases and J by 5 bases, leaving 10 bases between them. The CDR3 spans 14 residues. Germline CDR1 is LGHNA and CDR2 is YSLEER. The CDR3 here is CASSQDGESETQYF. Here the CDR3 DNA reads TGCGCCAGCAGCCAAGATGGGGAATCGGAGACCCAGTACTTC.

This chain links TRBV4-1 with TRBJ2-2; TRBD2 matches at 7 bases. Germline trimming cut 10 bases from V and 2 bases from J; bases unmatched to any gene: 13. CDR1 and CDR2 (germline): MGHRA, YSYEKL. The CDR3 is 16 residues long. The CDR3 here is CATSRMGGGNTGELFF. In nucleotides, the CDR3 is TGCGCCACCTCGCGGATGGGCGGGGGAAACACCGGGGAGCTGTTTTTT.

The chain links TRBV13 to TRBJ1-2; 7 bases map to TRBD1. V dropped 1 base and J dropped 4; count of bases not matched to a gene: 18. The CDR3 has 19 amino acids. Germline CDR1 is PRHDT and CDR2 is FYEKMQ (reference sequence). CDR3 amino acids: CASSLVSKTTGLLFYGYTF. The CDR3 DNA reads TGTGCCAGCAGCTTAGTGAGTAAGACGACAGGGCTATTGTTCTATGGCTACACCTTC.

CDR3 protein: CASSQTTGTGGIQYF. CDR3 coding DNA: TGTGCCAGCAGTCAAACCACTGGGACAGGGGGAATCCAGTACTTC. This chain links TRBV7-9 with TRBJ2-5; 11 bases are shared with TRBD1. With 6 bases clipped from V and 10 bases from J, the junction kept 13 bases outside the gene matches. The CDR3 contains 15 residues. Per the germline V gene, CDR1 is SEHNR and CDR2 is FQNEAQ (reference sequence).

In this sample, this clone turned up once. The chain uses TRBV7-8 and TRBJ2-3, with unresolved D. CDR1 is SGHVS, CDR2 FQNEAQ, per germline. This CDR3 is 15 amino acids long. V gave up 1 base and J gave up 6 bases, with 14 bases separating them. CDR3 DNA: TGTGCCAGCAGCTTAGGCCTCGAGAGTTCGGATACGCAGTATTTT. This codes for CASSLGLESSDTQYF.

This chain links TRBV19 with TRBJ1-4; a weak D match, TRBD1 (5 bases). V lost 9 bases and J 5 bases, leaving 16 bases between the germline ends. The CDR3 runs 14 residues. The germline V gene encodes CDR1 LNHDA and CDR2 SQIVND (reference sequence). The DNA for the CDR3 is TGTGCCAGCTCAATTGGGGCCGGGAATGAAAAACTGTTTTTT. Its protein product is CASSIGAGNEKLFF.

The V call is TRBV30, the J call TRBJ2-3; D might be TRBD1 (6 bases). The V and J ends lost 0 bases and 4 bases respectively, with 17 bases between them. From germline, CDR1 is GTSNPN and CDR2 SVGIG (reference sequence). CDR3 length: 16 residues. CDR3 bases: TGTGCCTGGAGTGTACCGGTACAGGGTTCGGCAGATACGCAGTATTTT. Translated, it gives CAWSVPVQGSADTQYF.

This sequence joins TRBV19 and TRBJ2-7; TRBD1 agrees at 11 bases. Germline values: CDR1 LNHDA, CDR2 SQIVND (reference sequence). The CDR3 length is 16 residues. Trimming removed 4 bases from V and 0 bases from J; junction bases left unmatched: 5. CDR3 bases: TGTGCCAGTAGTAGAGCCGGGACAGGGGGCTCCTACGAGCAGTACTTC. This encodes CASSRAGTGGSYEQYF.

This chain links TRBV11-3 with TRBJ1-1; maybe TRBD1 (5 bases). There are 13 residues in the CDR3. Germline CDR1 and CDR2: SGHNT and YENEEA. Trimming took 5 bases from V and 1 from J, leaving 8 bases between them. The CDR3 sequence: CASSLGQNTEAFF. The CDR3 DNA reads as TGTGCCAGCAGCCTTGGACAGAACACTGAAGCTTTCTTT. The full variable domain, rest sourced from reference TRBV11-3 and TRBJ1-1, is EAGVVQSPRYKIIEKKQPVAFWCNPISGHNTLYWYLQNLGQGPELLIRYENEEAVDDSQLPKDRFSAERLKGVDSTLKIQPAELGDSAVYLCASSLGQNTEAFFGQGTRLTVV.

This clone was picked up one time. Here the CDR3 DNA reads TGTGCCAGCATCCTAATCGTTCTAGCGGGGGTTTACAATGAGCAGTTCTTC. The encoded protein is CASILIVLAGVYNEQFF. The chain joins TRBV6-4 to TRBJ2-1; 10 nucleotides agree with TRBD2. This CDR3 is built from 17 residues. Trimming at V came to 7 bases and at J to 4 bases, leaving 13 bases not matched to a gene. CDR1 and CDR2 from the germline V gene are MRHNA and SNTAGT.

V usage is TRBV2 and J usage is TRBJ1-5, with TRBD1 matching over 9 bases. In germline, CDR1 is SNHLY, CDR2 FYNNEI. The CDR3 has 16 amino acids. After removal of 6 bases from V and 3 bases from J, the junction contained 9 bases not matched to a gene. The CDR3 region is CASRGTGMLFNQPQHF. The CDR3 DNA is TGTGCCAGCAGGGGGACAGGGATGCTTTTCAATCAGCCCCAGCATTTT.

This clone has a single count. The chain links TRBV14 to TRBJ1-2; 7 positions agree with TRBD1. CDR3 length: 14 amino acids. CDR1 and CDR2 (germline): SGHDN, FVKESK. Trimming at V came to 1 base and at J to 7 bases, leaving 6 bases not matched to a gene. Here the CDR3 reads CASSQAQGRCGYTF. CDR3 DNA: TGTGCCAGCAGCCAAGCACAGGGGCGGTGTGGCTACACCTTC.

The CDR3 here is CASSPRLAGGPVTDTQYF. The CDR3 nucleotides read TGTGCCAGCAGTCCACGACTAGCGGGGGGGCCTGTGACAGATACGCAGTATTTT. The chain uses TRBV27 and TRBJ2-3, with 14 positions matching TRBD2. The V segment lost 5 bases and the J segment 3 bases; nucleotides outside the gene matches: 10. Germline V CDR1 and CDR2: MNHEY, SMNVEV (reference sequence). The CDR3 is made up of 18 amino acids.

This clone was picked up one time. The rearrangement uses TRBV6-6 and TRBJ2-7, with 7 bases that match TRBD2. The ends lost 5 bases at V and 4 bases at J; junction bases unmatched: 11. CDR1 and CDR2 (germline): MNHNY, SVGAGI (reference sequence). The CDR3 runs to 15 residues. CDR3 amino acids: CASSPKLAIKYEQYF. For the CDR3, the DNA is TGTGCCAGCAGTCCTAAACTAGCGATAAAATACGAGCAGTACTTC.

DNA of the CDR3: TGCGCCAGCAGCCAAGAACCAGGGTGTGAGTGCAATCAGCCCCAGCATTTT. It encodes CASSQEPGCECNQPQHF. The chain combines TRBV4-1 with TRBJ1-5, with D tentatively TRBD1 (5 bases). The CDR3 runs 17 residues. With 0 bases removed from V and 2 bases from J, the gap between germline ends came to 14 bases. Germline CDR1 is MGHRA and CDR2 is YSYEKL.

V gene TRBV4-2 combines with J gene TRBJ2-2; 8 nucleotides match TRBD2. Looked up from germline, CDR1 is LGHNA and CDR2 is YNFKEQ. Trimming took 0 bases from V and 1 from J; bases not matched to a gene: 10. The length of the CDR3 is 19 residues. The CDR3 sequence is CASSQDKGSGGKNTGELFF. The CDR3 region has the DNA TGTGCCAGCAGCCAAGATAAGGGGAGCGGGGGTAAGAACACCGGGGAGCTGTTTTTT.

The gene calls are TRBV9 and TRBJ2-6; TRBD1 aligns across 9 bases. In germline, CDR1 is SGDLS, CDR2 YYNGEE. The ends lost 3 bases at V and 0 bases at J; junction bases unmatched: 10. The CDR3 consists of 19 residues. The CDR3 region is CASSAVLRTGDSGANVLTF. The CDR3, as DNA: TGTGCCAGCAGCGCCGTGCTTCGGACAGGGGACTCTGGGGCCAACGTCCTGACTTTC. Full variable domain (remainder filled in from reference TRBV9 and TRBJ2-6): DSGVTQTPKHLITATGQRVTLRCSPRSGDLSVYWYQQSLDQGLQFLIQYYNGEERAKGNILERFSAQQFPDLHSELNLSSLELGDSALYFCASSAVLRTGDSGANVLTFGAGSRLTVL.

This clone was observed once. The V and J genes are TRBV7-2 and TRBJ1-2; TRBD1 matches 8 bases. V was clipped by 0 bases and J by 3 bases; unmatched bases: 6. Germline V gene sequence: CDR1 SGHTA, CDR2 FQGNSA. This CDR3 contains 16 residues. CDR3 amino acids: CASSLARQGLHYGYTF. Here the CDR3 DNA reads TGTGCCAGCAGCTTAGCCCGACAGGGGCTCCACTATGGCTACACCTTC.

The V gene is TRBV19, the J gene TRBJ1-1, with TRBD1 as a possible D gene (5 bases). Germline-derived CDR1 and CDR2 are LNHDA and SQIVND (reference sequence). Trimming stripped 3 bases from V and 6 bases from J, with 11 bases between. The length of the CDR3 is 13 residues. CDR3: CASSIHSGPEAFF. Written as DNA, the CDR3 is TGTGCCAGTAGTATTCATTCAGGGCCTGAAGCTTTCTTT.

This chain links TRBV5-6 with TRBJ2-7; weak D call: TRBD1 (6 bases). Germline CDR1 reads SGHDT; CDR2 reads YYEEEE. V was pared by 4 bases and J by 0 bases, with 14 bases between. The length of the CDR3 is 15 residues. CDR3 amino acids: CASSTGHNPSYEQYF. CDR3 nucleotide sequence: TGTGCCAGCAGCACGGGACACAACCCCTCCTACGAGCAGTACTTC.

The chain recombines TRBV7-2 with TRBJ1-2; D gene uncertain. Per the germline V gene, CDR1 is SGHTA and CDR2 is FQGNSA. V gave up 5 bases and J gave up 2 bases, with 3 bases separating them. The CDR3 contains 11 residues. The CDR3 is CASSHNYGYTF. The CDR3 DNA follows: TGTGCCAGCAGCCACAACTATGGCTACACCTTC.

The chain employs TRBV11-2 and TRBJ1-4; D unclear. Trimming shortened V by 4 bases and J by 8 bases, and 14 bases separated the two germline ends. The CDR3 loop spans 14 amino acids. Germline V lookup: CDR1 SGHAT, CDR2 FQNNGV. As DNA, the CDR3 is TGTGCCAGCAGCTCCTACACAACTGAGGAAAAACTGTTTTTT. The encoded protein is CASSSYTTEEKLFF.

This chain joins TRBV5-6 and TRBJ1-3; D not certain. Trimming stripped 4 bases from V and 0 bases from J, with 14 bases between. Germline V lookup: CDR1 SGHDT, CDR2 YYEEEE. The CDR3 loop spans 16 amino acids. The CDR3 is CASSTNKSYSGNTIYF. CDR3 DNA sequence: TGTGCCAGCAGCACGAATAAGAGTTACTCTGGAAACACCATATATTTT.

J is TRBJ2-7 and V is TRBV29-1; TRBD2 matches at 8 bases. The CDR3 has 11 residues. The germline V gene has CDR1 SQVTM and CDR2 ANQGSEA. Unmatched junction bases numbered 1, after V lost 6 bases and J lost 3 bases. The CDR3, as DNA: TGCAGCGTCGGGACTAGCTACGAGCAGTACTTC. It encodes CSVGTSYEQYF.

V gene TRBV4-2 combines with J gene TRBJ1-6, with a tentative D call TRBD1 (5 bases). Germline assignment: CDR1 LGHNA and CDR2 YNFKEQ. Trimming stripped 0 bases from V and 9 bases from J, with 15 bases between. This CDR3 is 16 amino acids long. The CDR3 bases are TGTGCCAGCAGCCAAGACTACAGGCACTGGGCTTCACCCCTCCACTTT. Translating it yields CASSQDYRHWASPLHF.

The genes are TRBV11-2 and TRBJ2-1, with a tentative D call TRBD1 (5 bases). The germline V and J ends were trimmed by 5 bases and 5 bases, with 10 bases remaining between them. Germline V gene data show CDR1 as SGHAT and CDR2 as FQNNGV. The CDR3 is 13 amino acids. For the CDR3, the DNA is TGTGCCAGCAGCAACAAGGGGCACAATGAGCAGTTCTTC. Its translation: CASSNKGHNEQFF.

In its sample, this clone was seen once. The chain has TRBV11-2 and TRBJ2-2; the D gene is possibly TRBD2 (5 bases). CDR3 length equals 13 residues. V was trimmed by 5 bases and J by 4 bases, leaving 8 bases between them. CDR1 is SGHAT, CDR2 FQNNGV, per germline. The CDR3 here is CASSQSGTGELFF. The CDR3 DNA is TGTGCCAGCAGCCAGAGCGGCACCGGGGAGCTGTTTTTT.

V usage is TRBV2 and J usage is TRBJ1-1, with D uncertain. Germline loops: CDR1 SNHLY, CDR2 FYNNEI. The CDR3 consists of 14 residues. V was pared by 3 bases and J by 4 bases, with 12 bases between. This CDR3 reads CASSDVWGPTEAFF. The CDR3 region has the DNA TGTGCCAGCAGTGACGTATGGGGTCCCACTGAAGCTTTCTTT.